This entry lists 10 T cell receptor beta chains sequenced from one sample in a study of CD8 T cells in ankylosing spondylitis. TCRdb called the 5' RACE reads again in MiXCR, with one record for every CDR3 protein. The sample carries more than 100,000 distinct CDR3 sequences, around 10% recorded once. Sample: blood, either unsorted or a sorted T cell fraction (not recorded which). All receptors come from a female donor with ankylosing spondylitis or in good health (not recorded which).

This clonotype was recorded many times. The chain uses TRBV6-1 and TRBJ1-4; no firm D call. The CDR3 is 14 residues long. Trimming shortened V by 4 bases and J by 4 bases, and 10 bases separated the two germline ends. Germline V lookup: CDR1 MNHNS, CDR2 SASEGT. The CDR3 region is CASSGSRYNEKLFF. CDR3 DNA: TGTGCCAGCAGTGGGAGCAGGTATAATGAAAAACTGTTTTTT.

The rearrangement uses TRBV29-1 and TRBJ2-7, with D possibly TRBD1 on 5 matching bases. V lost 5 bases to trimming and J lost 0 bases, with 14 bases between them. Germline V gene sequence: CDR1 SQVTM, CDR2 ANQGSEA. This CDR3 has 14 amino acids. The CDR3 here is CSVCQGRSSYEQYF. CDR3 coding DNA: TGCAGCGTTTGTCAGGGAAGGAGCTCCTACGAGCAGTACTTC.

This clonotype was seen at least ten times. This sequence joins TRBV29-1 and TRBJ2-7; D is ambiguous. The CDR3 consists of 12 residues. Germline lookup yields CDR1 SQVTM and CDR2 ANQGSEA. Trimming removed 6 bases from V and 1 base from J, with 10 bases in between. CDR3 coding DNA: TGCAGCGTAAACAAAGGGTCCTACGAGCAGTACTTC. Amino acid sequence: CSVNKGSYEQYF.

The table lists this clonotype with many counts. This chain's CDR3 is CASRLTGTGELFF. CDR3 bases: TGTGCCAGCAGGTTGACAGGGACCGGGGAGCTGTTTTTT. This chain uses TRBV5-6 with TRBJ2-2; 7 bases match TRBD1. The length of the CDR3 is 13 residues. Germline trimming cut 5 bases from V and 5 bases from J; bases unmatched to any gene: 3. Per the germline V gene, CDR1 is SGHDT and CDR2 is YYEEEE.

The V gene is TRBV3-1, the J gene TRBJ1-2, with TRBD1 matching over 8 bases. This CDR3 has 14 residues. In germline, CDR1 is LGHDT, CDR2 YNNKEL (reference sequence). J gave up 10 bases and V 4 bases, and 11 bases lay outside the gene matches. The CDR3 is CASSLRQGRDVYTF. Here the CDR3 DNA reads TGTGCCAGCAGCCTGCGACAGGGGAGAGACGTCTACACCTTC. The variable domain in full, with the rest retrieved from reference TRBV3-1 and TRBJ1-2, is DTAVSQTPKYLVTQMGNDKSIKCEQNLGHDTMYWYKQDSKKFLKIMFSYNNKELIINETVPNRFSPKSPDKAHLNLHINSLELGDSAVYFCASSLRQGRDVYTFGSGTRLTVV.

This clonotype was seen many times. The rearrangement links TRBV12-3 or TRBV12-4 to TRBJ2-6; D is unclear. V was cut by 6 bases and J by 4 bases, with 10 bases left in between. The CDR3 loop spans 14 amino acids. The CDR3 region is CASSPLLGANVLTF. The DNA for the CDR3 is TGTGCCAGCAGCCCTCTTCTGGGGGCCAACGTCCTGACTTTC.

In this sample, this clonotype turned up many times. V is TRBV14 and J is TRBJ1-2; tentative D call: TRBD1 (5 bases). CDR3 length equals 15 residues. Trimming removed 1 base from V and 8 bases from J, with 17 bases in between. The germline V gene has CDR1 SGHDN and CDR2 FVKESK. CDR3 residues: CASSQVRSGMRGYTF. CDR3 DNA sequence: TGTGCCAGCAGCCAAGTTCGTTCAGGGATGAGAGGCTACACCTTC.

The gene calls are TRBV23-1 and TRBJ2-3, with D uncertain. TRBV23-1 is reported as an ORF; its role is uncertain. Between the trimmed V and J ends, which lost 7 bases and 2 bases, there was a span of 16 bases. The CDR3 length is 15 residues. The CDR3 nucleotides are TGCGCCAGCATTCTCCAGTGGGGAATCACAGATACGCAGTATTTT. This encodes CASILQWGITDTQYF.

Many counts were recorded for this clonotype. The V call is TRBV15, the J call TRBJ2-1; TRBD2 agrees at 7 bases. Germline CDR1 reads LNHNV; CDR2 reads YYDKDF (reference sequence). This CDR3 region has 15 residues. The trim removed 2 bases at V and 6 bases at J, leaving 7 bases unmatched. CDR3 coding DNA: TGTGCCACCAGCAGACGGGGTAGGGAGGGCAATGAGCAGTTCTTC. Protein sequence: CATSRRGREGNEQFF.

At least ten counts were recorded for this clonotype. This rearrangement joins TRBV20-1 to TRBJ1-1; D is unresolved. The CDR3 sequence is 15 residues long. V lost 5 bases and J lost 1, with 17 bases in between. Germline CDR1 and CDR2: DFQATT and SNEGSKA (reference sequence). Here the CDR3 reads CSALLYGPRNTEAFF. CDR3 coding DNA: TGCAGTGCTCTTCTTTATGGACCAAGGAACACTGAAGCTTTCTTT.